These 5 T cell receptor beta chains were sequenced from one sample in a study of blood T cell repertoires in COVID-19. Sequencing used immunoSEQ multiplex PCR; TCRdb keeps in-frame clones, though not all of them. The table records fewer than 250,000 clones, approximately 86% of them present only once. Source material: peripheral blood. All receptors derive from a man aged 25-45 years with acute or convalescent COVID-19.

This chain joins TRBV5-1 and TRBJ1-5, with 7 bases matching TRBD1. CDR3 length: 15 amino acids. The germline gives CDR1 SGHRS, CDR2 YFSETQ. V was clipped by 5 bases and J by 4 bases; unmatched bases: 9. The CDR3 DNA is TGCGCCAGCAGTCTATCGACAGGGTGGAATCAGCCCCAGCATTTT. It yields the protein CASSLSTGWNQPQHF. Full variable domain (remainder filled in from reference TRBV5-1 and TRBJ1-5): KAGVTQTPRYLIKTRGQQVTLSCSPISGHRSVSWYQQTPGQGLQFLFEYFSETQRNKGNFPGRFSGRQFSNSRSEMNVSTLELGDSALYLCASSLSTGWNQPQHFGDGTRLSIL.

The rearrangement uses TRBV27 and TRBJ1-2; TRBD1 agrees at 10 bases. J was trimmed by 2 bases and V by 4 bases; bases with no gene match: 1. Germline V gives CDR1 MNHEY, CDR2 SMNVEV (reference sequence). The CDR3 consists of 14 residues. CDR3 DNA: TGTGCCAGCAGTTCGACAGGGGGCAACTATGGCTACACCTTC. This gives the protein CASSSTGGNYGYTF.

This chain uses TRBV27 with TRBJ2-7; 7 bases map to TRBD1. CDR1 is MNHEY, CDR2 SMNVEV, per germline (reference sequence). V trimming: 5 bases; J trimming: 2 bases; junction bases outside the gene matches: 6. The CDR3 consists of 14 residues. CDR3 in DNA: TGTGCCAGCAGTACGACAGGGCGGCCCTACGAGCAGTACTTC. It yields the protein CASSTTGRPYEQYF.

This clone was seen only a few times. This chain uses TRBV27 with TRBJ2-7, with a tentative D call TRBD2 (7 bases). With 6 bases removed from V and 5 bases from J, the gap between germline ends came to 20 bases. Looked up from germline, CDR1 is MNHEY and CDR2 is SMNVEV (reference sequence). The CDR3 extends over 15 amino acids. This chain's CDR3 is CASSPGGAFWDEQYF. Here the CDR3 DNA reads TGTGCCAGCAGCCCTGGGGGGGCGTTTTGGGACGAGCAGTACTTC.

This clone appeared a single time. This chain connects TRBV6-5 to TRBJ2-7; tentatively, D is TRBD2 (5 bases). CDR1 is MNHEY and CDR2 is SVGAGI in the germline V gene. The germline V and J ends were trimmed by 0 bases and 5 bases, with 11 bases remaining between them. The CDR3 is 14 residues long. The CDR3 DNA reads TGTGCCAGCAGTTACTCTCGAGGGAGCGACGAGCAGTACTTC. This codes for CASSYSRGSDEQYF.